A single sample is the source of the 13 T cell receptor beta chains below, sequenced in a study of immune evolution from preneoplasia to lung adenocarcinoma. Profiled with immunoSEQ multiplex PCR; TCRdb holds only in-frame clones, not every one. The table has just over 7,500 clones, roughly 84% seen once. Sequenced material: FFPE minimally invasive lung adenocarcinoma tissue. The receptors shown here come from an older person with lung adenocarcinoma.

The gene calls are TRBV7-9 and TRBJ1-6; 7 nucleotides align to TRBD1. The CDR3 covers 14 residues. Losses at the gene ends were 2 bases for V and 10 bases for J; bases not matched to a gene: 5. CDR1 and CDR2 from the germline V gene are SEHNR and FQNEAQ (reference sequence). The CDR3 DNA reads TGTGCCAGCAGCTTACAGGGGGTGGGATCACCCCTCCACTTT. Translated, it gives CASSLQGVGSPLHF.

The CDR3 nucleotides read TGCGCCAGCAGCTTGGAAGTCGGGGCTCTGAACGAGCAGTACTTC. Protein sequence: CASSLEVGALNEQYF. The V gene is TRBV5-1, the J gene TRBJ2-7, with D perhaps TRBD1 or TRBD2 (5 bases each). This CDR3 is 15 amino acids long. The V end was cut by 0 bases, the J end by 5 bases, with 15 bases between. Germline assignment: CDR1 SGHRS and CDR2 YFSETQ.

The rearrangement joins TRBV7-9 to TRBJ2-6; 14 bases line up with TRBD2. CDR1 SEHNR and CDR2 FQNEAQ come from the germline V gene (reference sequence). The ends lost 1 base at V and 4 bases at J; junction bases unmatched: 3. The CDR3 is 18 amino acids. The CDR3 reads CASSLGLAGGTGANVLTF. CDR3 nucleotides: TGTGCCAGCAGCTTAGGACTAGCGGGGGGGACGGGGGCCAACGTCCTGACTTTC.

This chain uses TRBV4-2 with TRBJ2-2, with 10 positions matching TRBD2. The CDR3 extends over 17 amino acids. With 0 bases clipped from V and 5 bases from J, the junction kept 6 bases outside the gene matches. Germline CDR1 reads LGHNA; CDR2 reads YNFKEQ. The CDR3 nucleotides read TGTGCCAGCAGCCAAGATCTGAGCGGGGGGGCAACCGGGGAGCTGTTTTTT. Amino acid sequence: CASSQDLSGGATGELFF.

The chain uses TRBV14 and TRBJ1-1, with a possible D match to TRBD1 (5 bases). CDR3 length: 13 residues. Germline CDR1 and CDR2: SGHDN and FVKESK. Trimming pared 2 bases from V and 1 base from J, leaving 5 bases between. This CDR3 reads CASSQQGNTEAFF. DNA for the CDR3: TGTGCCAGCAGCCAACAGGGGAACACTGAAGCTTTCTTT.

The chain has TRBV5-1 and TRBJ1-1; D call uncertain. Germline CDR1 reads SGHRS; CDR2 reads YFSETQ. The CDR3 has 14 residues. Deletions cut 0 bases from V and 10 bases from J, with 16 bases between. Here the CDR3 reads CASSLVASPGGAFF. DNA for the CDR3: TGCGCCAGCAGCTTGGTGGCCAGCCCCGGTGGAGCTTTCTTT.

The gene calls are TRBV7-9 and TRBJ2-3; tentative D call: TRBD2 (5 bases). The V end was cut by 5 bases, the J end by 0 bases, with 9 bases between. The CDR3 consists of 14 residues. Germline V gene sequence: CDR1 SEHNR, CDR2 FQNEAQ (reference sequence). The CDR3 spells CASSQRLSTDTQYF. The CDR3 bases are TGTGCCAGCAGCCAAAGACTAAGCACAGATACGCAGTATTTT.

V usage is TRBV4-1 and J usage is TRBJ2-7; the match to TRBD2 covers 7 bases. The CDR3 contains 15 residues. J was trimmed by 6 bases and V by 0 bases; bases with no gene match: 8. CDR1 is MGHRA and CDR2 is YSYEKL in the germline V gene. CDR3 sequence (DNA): TGCGCCAGCAGCCAAGAGGGGGAGCGGGGTGCCGAGCAGTACTTC. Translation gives CASSQEGERGAEQYF.

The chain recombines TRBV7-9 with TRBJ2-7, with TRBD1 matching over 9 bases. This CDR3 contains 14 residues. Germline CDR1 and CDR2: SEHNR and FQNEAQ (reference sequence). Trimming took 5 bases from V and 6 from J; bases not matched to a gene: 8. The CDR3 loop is CASSPRDREFEQYF. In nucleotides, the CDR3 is TGTGCCAGCAGCCCCCGGGACAGGGAATTCGAGCAGTACTTC.

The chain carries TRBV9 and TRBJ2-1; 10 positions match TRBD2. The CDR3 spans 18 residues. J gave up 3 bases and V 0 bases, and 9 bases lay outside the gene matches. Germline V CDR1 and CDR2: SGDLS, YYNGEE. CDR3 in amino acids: CASSVEPSGLAFYNEQFF. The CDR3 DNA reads TGTGCCAGCAGCGTAGAGCCTTCGGGACTAGCGTTCTACAATGAGCAGTTCTTC.

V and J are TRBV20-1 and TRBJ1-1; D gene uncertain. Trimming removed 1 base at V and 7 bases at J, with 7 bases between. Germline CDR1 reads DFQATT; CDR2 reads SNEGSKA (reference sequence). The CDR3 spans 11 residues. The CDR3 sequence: CSARVAGEAFF. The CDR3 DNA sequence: TGCAGTGCTAGAGTGGCCGGTGAAGCTTTCTTT.

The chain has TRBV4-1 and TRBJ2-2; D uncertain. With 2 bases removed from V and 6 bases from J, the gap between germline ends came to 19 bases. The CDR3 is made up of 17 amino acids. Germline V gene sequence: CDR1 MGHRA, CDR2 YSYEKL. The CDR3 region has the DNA TGCGCCAGCAGCCAACAAACGGTCAGGACGGGCTCCGGGGAGCTGTTTTTT. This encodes CASSQQTVRTGSGELFF.

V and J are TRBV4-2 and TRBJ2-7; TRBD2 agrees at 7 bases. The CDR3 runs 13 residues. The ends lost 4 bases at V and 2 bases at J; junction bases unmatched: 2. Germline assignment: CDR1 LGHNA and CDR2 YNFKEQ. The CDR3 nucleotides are TGTGCCAGCAGCCGTGGGGGGGCCTACGAGCAGTACTTC. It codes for CASSRGGAYEQYF.